Listed below are T cell receptor beta chains from one sample, sequenced in a study of T cell responses to AZD1222 COVID-19 vaccine. Measured with immunoSEQ multiplex PCR; TCRdb has only the in-frame clones, and not every one. This table holds about 100,000 clones, roughly 87% found once. Here the sequenced sample was peripheral blood, taken on day 0 of AZD1222 vaccination. All receptors derive from an adult in good health. Both conserved end residues are part of each CDR3. Each record gives: CDR3 length, clone size, D gene, J gene, V gene, CDR3 protein, CDR3 DNA. D genes are given only for firm matches. The size entry is marked missing in some rows and otherwise reads once, few, many or a size class.

14,NA,NA,TRBJ1-1,TRBV18,CASSPQGRITEAFF,TGTGCCAGCTCACCCCAGGGTAGGATCACTGAAGCTTTCTTT
17,NA,NA,TRBJ1-6,TRBV5-1,CASSLMGPVGDNSPLHF,TGCGCCAGCAGCTTGATGGGACCGGTCGGAGATAATTCACCCCTCCACTTT
16,NA,NA,TRBJ1-3,TRBV30,CAWSRAFSDSGNTIYF,TGTGCCTGGAGTAGGGCCTTCTCCGACTCTGGAAACACCATATATTTT
14,once,NA,TRBJ2-7,TRBV29-1,CSVGLAKGGDEQYF,TGCAGCGTTGGGCTGGCCAAAGGAGGTGACGAGCAGTACTTC
13,NA,NA,TRBJ1-5,TRBV12-5,CASGFDSFQPQHF,TGTGCTAGTGGTTTTGACAGCTTTCAGCCCCAGCATTTT
14,NA,TRBD1,TRBJ1-2,TRBV4-1,CASSQPTGGYGYTF,TGCGCCAGCAGCCAACCTACAGGGGGCTATGGCTACACCTTC
15,NA,NA,TRBJ1-5,TRBV19,CATTKGGQPNQPQHF,TGTGCCACCACGAAAGGCGGACAGCCGAATCAGCCCCAGCATTTT
16,NA,TRBD1,TRBJ1-3,TRBV5-8,CASSLGTAISGNTIYF,TGTGCCAGCAGCCTCGGGACAGCGATCTCTGGAAACACCATATATTTT
16,NA,NA,TRBJ2-7,TRBV5-1,CASSLRFSSEHYEQYF,TGCGCCAGCAGCTTGAGGTTCTCGTCTGAGCACTACGAGCAGTACTTC
13,NA,NA,TRBJ2-7,TRBV6-5,CASSFRGTYEQYF,TGTGCCAGCAGTTTTCGTGGGACATACGAGCAGTACTTC
16,NA,NA,TRBJ1-1,TRBV5-4,CASSSAGGSMNTEAFF,TGTGCCAGCAGCTCAGCGGGGGGGAGTATGAACACTGAAGCTTTCTTT
16,NA,TRBD1,TRBJ1-5,TRBV19,CASSERQGASNQPQHF,TGTGCCAGTAGTGAGCGACAGGGGGCGAGCAATCAGCCCCAGCATTTT
15,NA,NA,TRBJ1-3,TRBV10-3,CAISEWGLPGNTIYF,TGTGCCATCAGTGAATGGGGGCTCCCTGGAAACACCATATATTTT
16,few,TRBD1,TRBJ2-7,TRBV2,CASSEAAGTGNIEQYF,TGTGCCAGCAGTGAAGCAGCCGGGACAGGGAACATCGAGCAGTACTTC
14,NA,NA,TRBJ2-7,TRBV6-5,CASSYMSGSYEQYF,TGTGCCAGCAGTTATATGAGCGGCTCCTACGAGCAGTACTTC
15,NA,TRBD1,TRBJ1-3,TRBV5-4,CASSADRDPGNTIYF,TGTGCCAGCAGCGCAGACAGGGATCCCGGAAACACCATATATTTT
12,NA,NA,TRBJ2-7,TRBV3-1/TRBV3-2,CASSRTRNAQYF,TGTGCCAGCAGCCGGACTCGCAACGCGCAGTACTTC
11,NA,NA,TRBJ1-1,TRBV2,CASRGNTEAFF,TGTGCCAGCAGAGGGAACACTGAAGCTTTCTTT
14,few,NA,TRBJ1-2,TRBV15,CATSRGTGNYGYTF,TGTGCCACCAGCAGAGGTACAGGGAACTATGGCTACACCTTC
15,once,NA,TRBJ2-7,TRBV4-1,CASSPEGGALSEQYF,TGCGCCAGCAGCCCAGAAGGTGGGGCTCTCTCCGAGCAGTACTTC
14,NA,TRBD1,TRBJ2-7,TRBV5-1,CASSSGQGAVEQYF,TGCGCCAGCAGCTCGGGACAGGGGGCGGTTGAGCAGTACTTC
15,NA,TRBD1,TRBJ1-6,TRBV4-2,CASKSGDRVNSPLHF,TGTGCCAGTAAATCGGGGGACAGGGTTAATTCACCCCTCCACTTT
15,NA,TRBD1,TRBJ2-3,TRBV5-4,CASSWARDSLIGQYF,TGTGCCAGCAGCTGGGCGAGGGACAGTCTAATTGGGCAGTATTTT
15,NA,NA,TRBJ1-3,TRBV30,CAWSGDRASGNTIYF,TGTGCCTGGAGTGGTGACAGAGCCTCTGGAAACACCATATATTTT
14,NA,NA,TRBJ1-2,TRBV28,CASSPPDRYRGYTF,TGTGCCAGCAGTCCCCCCGACAGGTACCGTGGCTACACCTTC
16,NA,TRBD2,TRBJ2-1,TRBV9,CASDTSGRLKGNEQFF,TGTGCCAGCGACACTAGCGGGAGGCTTAAGGGGAATGAGCAGTTCTTC
14,NA,NA,TRBJ1-2,TRBV25-1,CASSEAGVAYGYTF,TGTGCCAGCAGTGAGGCAGGCGTCGCCTATGGCTACACCTTC
15,NA,TRBD1,TRBJ1-1,TRBV18,CASSPWRQGVTEAFF,TGTGCCAGCTCCCCGTGGAGACAGGGCGTAACTGAAGCTTTCTTT
16,NA,NA,TRBJ2-7,TRBV28,CASSSPASGQSYEQYF,TGTGCCAGCAGTTCCCCTGCCAGCGGGCAATCCTACGAGCAGTACTTC
15,NA,NA,TRBJ2-5,TRBV5-4,CASSLALGAKETQYF,TGTGCCAGCAGCTTGGCTTTAGGAGCCAAAGAGACCCAGTACTTC
13,once,NA,TRBJ2-7,TRBV7-9,CASSLGTSGEQYF,TGTGCCAGCAGCTTGGGGACCTCGGGTGAGCAGTACTTC
14,NA,NA,TRBJ2-2,TRBV6-4,CASKKTVNTGELFF,TGTGCCAGCAAGAAGACAGTGAACACCGGGGAGCTGTTTTTT
16,NA,TRBD1,TRBJ1-1,TRBV13,CASSWRGRGQGLRAFF,TGTGCCAGCAGCTGGAGGGGGAGGGGACAGGGTTTAAGAGCTTTCTTT
13,NA,NA,TRBJ2-1,TRBV3-1/TRBV3-2,CASSYRSYNEQFF,TGTGCCAGCAGCTACCGCTCCTACAATGAGCAGTTCTTC
15,NA,NA,TRBJ1-2,TRBV6-5,CASSPSVAGDYGYTF,TGTGCCAGCAGCCCCTCCGTCGCTGGGGACTATGGCTACACCTTC
14,NA,NA,TRBJ1-5,TRBV5-8,CASSTLQSNQPQHF,TGTGCCAGCAGCACCCTACAGAGCAATCAGCCCCAGCATTTT
16,NA,TRBD1,TRBJ1-2,TRBV6-1,CASSATRDRANYGYTF,TGTGCCAGCAGTGCCACCCGGGACAGGGCTAACTATGGCTACACCTTC
16,once,TRBD2,TRBJ2-7,TRBV7-3,CASSLSRREPHYEQYF,TGTGCCAGCAGTTTGAGTCGGCGGGAGCCCCACTACGAGCAGTACTTC
14,NA,NA,TRBJ2-3,TRBV25-1,CASSEWRAADTQYF,TGTGCCAGCAGTGAATGGCGAGCTGCAGATACGCAGTATTTT
15,NA,NA,TRBJ2-2,TRBV7-3,CASSLHTSRTGELFF,TGTGCCAGCAGCTTACATACTTCTAGGACCGGGGAGCTGTTTTTT
15,NA,TRBD1,TRBJ1-1,TRBV19,CASSTWDRRNTEAFF,TGTGCCAGTAGTACTTGGGACAGGCGGAACACTGAAGCTTTCTTT
12,NA,NA,TRBJ2-7,TRBV27,CASSSGTYEQYF,TGTGCCAGCAGTTCAGGAACGTACGAGCAGTACTTC
15,NA,NA,TRBJ2-2,TRBV28,CASSRAGANTGELFF,TGTGCCAGCAGTCGAGCCGGGGCAAACACCGGGGAGCTGTTTTTT
17,NA,NA,TRBJ1-6,TRBV27,CASSFFGQSSYNSPLHF,TGTGCCAGCAGTTTTTTCGGACAGAGCTCCTATAATTCACCCCTCCACTTT
16,NA,TRBD2,TRBJ2-1,TRBV13,CASSFGLAGGGNEQFF,TGTGCCAGCAGCTTTGGACTAGCGGGAGGAGGGAATGAGCAGTTCTTC
16,once,TRBD2,TRBJ2-7,TRBV28,CASLGTSGRAYHEQYF,TGTGCCAGCTTAGGGACTAGCGGGAGGGCCTACCACGAGCAGTACTTC
13,few,NA,TRBJ1-2,TRBV10-3,CAISDWGEHGYTF,TGTGCCATCAGTGATTGGGGGGAGCACGGCTACACCTTC
11,NA,NA,TRBJ2-1,TRBV30,CAWSVGPEQFF,TGTGCCTGGAGTGTTGGGCCGGAGCAGTTCTTC
15,NA,NA,TRBJ1-4,TRBV27,CASSLSVVTYEKLFF,TGTGCCAGCAGTTTATCGGTGGTAACCTATGAAAAACTGTTTTTT
15,NA,NA,TRBJ2-7,TRBV9,CASSSTREGRYEQYF,TGTGCCAGCAGCTCTACGCGGGAAGGACGATACGAGCAGTACTTC
13,NA,TRBD2,TRBJ2-7,TRBV27,CASSLAGPYEQYF,TGTGCCAGCAGTCTAGCGGGGCCCTACGAGCAGTACTTC